This T cell receptor (beta chain) was recovered during a study of blood T cell repertoires in COVID-19. The wider study: Whether acute or convalescent, the COVID-19 samples came from the United States, Italy and Spain. T cells, B-cell-depleted T cells, or PBMCs provided the cDNA or gDNA that served as material.

Authors' processing steps: Scientists estimated how many nucleated cells there were by amplifying reference gene primers. Produced via immunoSEQ multiplex PCR; TCRdb's table is partial and in-frame only. V and J calls and clone size are those listed in that table; D and trimming were worked out from the DNA. The repertoire holds 65,000 to 70,000 clones, with 85% to 90% as singletons. This CDR3 contains 16 residues. V was pared by 2 bases and J by 4 bases, with 15 bases between. The germline V gene has CDR1 SNHLY and CDR2 FYNNEI. The sample holds one count of this clone. This clonotype was obtained from a man older than 75 with acute or convalescent COVID-19. The chain employs TRBV2 and TRBJ1-3; TRBD1 might be the D (5 bases). The sample comprised peripheral blood. The CDR3 reads CASSEQPGASGNTIYF. DNA of the CDR3: TGTGCCAGCAGTGAACAGCCTGGGGCCAGCGGAAACACCATATATTTT.